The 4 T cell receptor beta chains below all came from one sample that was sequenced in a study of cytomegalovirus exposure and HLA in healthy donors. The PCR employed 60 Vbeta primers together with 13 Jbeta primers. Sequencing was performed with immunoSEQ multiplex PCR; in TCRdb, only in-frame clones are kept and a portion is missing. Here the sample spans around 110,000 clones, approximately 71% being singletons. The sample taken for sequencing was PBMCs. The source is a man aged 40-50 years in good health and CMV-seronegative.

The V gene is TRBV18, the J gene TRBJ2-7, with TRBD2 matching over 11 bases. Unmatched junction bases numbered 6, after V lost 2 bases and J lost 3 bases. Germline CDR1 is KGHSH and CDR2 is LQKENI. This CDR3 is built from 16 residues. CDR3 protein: CASSPGTSGIFYEQYF. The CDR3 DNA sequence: TGTGCCAGCTCACCAGGGACTAGCGGCATTTTCTACGAGCAGTACTTC.

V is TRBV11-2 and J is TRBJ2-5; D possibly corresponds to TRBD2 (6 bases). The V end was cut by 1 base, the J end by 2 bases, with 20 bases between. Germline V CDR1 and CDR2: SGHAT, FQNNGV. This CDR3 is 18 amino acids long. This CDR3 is CASSLGWAGIRLQETQYF. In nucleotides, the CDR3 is TGTGCCAGCAGCTTAGGATGGGCGGGGATCCGTTTACAAGAGACCCAGTACTTC.

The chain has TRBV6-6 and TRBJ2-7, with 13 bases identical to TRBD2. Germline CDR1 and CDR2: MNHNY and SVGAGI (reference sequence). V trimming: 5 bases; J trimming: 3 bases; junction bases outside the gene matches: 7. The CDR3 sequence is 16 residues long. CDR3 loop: CASSGGLAGSGYEQYF. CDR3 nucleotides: TGTGCCAGCAGTGGGGGACTAGCGGGGAGTGGCTACGAGCAGTACTTC.

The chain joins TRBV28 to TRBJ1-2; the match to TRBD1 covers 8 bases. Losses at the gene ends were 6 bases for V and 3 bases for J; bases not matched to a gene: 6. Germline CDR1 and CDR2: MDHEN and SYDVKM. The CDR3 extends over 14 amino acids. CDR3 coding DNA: TGTGCCAGCAGCCAGGGGGCGGAAGACTATGGCTACACCTTC. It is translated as CASSQGAEDYGYTF.